The subject of this entry is one T cell receptor (beta chain). The sample originates from a study of blood T cell repertoires in COVID-19. The authors' processing: By means of reference gene primer amplification, nucleated cell counts were estimated. Only in-frame clones appear in the TCRdb table, and some are missing; sequencing was by immunoSEQ multiplex PCR. The V and J calls and clone size were taken over from that table, and D and trimming were inferred from the DNA. The sample yields about 98,000 clones, 65% to 90% seen once. Germline CDR1 reads MNHEY; CDR2 reads SMNVEV (reference sequence). V gave up 3 bases and J gave up 4 bases, with 10 bases separating them. The CDR3 runs to 13 residues.

V is TRBV27 and J is TRBJ2-7, with D possibly matching TRBD1 (5 bases). The sequencing sample was made of peripheral blood. The origin of this receptor is an older man with active or convalescent COVID-19. CDR3 region: CASSLRQGYEQYF. The CDR3 nucleotides read TGTGCCAGCAGTTTGCGGCAGGGTTACGAGCAGTACTTC.